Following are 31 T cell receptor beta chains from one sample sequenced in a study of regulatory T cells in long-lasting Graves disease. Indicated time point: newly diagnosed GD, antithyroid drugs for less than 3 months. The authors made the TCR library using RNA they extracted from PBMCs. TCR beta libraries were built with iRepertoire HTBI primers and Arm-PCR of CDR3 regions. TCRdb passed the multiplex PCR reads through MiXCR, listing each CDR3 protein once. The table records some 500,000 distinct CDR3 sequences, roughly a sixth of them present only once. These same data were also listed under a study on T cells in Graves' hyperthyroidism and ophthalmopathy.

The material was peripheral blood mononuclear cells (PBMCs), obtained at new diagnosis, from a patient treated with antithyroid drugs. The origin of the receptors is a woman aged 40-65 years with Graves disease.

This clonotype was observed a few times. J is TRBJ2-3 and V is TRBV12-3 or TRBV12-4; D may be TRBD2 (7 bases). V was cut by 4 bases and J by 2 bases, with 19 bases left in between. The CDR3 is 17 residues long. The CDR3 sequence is CASSSPRGGHYTDTQYF. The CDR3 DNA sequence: TGTGCCAGCAGTTCCCCTCGCGGGGGCCACTACACAGATACGCAGTATTTT.

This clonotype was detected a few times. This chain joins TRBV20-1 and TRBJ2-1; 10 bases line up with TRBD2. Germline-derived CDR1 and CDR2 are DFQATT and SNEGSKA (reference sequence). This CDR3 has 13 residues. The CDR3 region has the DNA TGCAGCCAACTAGCGGGACCCTACAATGAGCAGTTCTTC. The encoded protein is CSQLAGPYNEQFF.

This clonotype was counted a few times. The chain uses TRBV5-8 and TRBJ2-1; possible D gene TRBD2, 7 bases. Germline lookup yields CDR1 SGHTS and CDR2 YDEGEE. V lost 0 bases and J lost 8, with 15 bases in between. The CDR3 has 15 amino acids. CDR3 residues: CASSLATGGTDEQFF. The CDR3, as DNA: TGTGCCAGCAGCTTGGCCACGGGGGGCACCGATGAGCAGTTCTTC.

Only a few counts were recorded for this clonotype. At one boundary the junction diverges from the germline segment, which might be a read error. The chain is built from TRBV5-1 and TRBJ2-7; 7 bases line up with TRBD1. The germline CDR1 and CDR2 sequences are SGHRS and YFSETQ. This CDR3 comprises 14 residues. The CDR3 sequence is CASRLDRSGGEQYF. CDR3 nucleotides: TGCGCCAGCAGATTGGACAGGTCCGGTGGAGAGCAGTACTTC.

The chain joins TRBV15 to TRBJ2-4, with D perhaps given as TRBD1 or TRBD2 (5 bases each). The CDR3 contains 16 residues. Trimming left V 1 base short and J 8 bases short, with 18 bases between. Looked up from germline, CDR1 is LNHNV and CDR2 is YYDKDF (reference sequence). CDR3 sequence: CATSRAVGERGDIQYF. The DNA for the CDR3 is TGTGCCACCAGCAGAGCTGTCGGGGAGAGGGGAGACATTCAGTACTTC.

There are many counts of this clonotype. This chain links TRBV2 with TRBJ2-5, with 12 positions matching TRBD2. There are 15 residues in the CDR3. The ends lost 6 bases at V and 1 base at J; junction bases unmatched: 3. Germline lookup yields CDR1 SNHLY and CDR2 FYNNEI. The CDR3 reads CASSASGGVQETQYF. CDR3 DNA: TGTGCCAGCAGCGCTAGCGGGGGGGTCCAAGAGACCCAGTACTTC.

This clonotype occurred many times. Here the CDR3 DNA reads TGTGCCAGCAGCCAAGACGGGACAGGCCGGGGCGACAATGAGCAGTTCTTC. This encodes CASSQDGTGRGDNEQFF. This chain uses TRBV4-2 with TRBJ2-1; 8 bases match TRBD1. The CDR3 runs 17 residues. With 0 bases clipped from V and 5 bases from J, the junction kept 9 bases outside the gene matches. The germline gives CDR1 LGHNA, CDR2 YNFKEQ.

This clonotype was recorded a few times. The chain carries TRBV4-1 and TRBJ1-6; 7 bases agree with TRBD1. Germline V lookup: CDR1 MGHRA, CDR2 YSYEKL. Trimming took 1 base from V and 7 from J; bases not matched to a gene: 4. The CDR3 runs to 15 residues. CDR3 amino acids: CASSQVIGGNSPLHF. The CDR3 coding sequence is TGCGCCAGCAGCCAAGTTATAGGGGGCAATTCACCCCTCCACTTT.

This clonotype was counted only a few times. The CDR3 sequence is CSVPTGERAEAFF. The CDR3 DNA reads as TGCAGCGTACCCACAGGGGAACGGGCTGAAGCTTTCTTT. The chain combines TRBV29-1 with TRBJ1-1, with TRBD1 matching 7 bases. In germline, CDR1 is SQVTM, CDR2 ANQGSEA. With 6 bases clipped from V and 6 bases from J, the junction kept 10 bases outside the gene matches. This CDR3 has 13 residues. Supplemented by reference TRBV29-1 and TRBJ1-1, the full variable domain reads SAVISQKPSRDICQRGTSLTIQCQVDSQVTMMFWYRQQPGQSLTLIATANQGSEATYESGFVIDKFPISRPNLTFSTLTVSNMSPEDSSIYLCSVPTGERAEAFFGQGTRLTVV.

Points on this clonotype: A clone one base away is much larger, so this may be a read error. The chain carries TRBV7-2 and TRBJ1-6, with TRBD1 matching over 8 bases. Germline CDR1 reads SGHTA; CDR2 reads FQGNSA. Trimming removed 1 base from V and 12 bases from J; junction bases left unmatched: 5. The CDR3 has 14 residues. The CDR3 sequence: CASSLGGRGQPLHF. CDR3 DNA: TGTGCCAGCAGCTTAGGCGGCAGGGGGCAACCCCTCCACTTT.

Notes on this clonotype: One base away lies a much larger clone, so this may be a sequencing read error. The CDR3 nucleotides read TGTGCCAGCAGATTAGGACGGGCTTATGGCTACACCTTC. Its protein is CASRLGRAYGYTF. This chain uses TRBV12-3 or TRBV12-4 with TRBJ1-2; no clear D gene. The CDR3 has 13 residues.

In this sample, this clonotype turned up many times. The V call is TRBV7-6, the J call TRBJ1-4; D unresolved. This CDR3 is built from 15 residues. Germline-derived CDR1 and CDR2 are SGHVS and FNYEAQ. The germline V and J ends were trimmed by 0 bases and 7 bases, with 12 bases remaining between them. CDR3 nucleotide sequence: TGTGCCAGCAGCTTAGCCCAGGACGGTCGTGAAAAACTGTTTTTT. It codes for CASSLAQDGREKLFF.

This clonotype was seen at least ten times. CDR3 loop: CSAAGSTTDTQYF. CDR3 nucleotides: TGCAGCGCCGCGGGCTCGACCACAGATACGCAGTATTTT. The chain uses TRBV29-1 and TRBJ2-3, with a possible D match to TRBD2 (5 bases). Germline assignment: CDR1 SQVTM and CDR2 ANQGSEA. The CDR3 has 13 residues. The V and J ends lost 7 bases and 2 bases respectively, with 13 bases between them.

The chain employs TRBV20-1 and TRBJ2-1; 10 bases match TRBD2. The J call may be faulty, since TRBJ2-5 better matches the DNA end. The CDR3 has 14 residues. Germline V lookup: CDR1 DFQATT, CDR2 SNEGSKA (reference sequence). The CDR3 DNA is TGCAGTGCGGCGGGACTAGCGACGAAAGAGACCCAGTACTTC. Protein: CSAAGLATKETQYF.

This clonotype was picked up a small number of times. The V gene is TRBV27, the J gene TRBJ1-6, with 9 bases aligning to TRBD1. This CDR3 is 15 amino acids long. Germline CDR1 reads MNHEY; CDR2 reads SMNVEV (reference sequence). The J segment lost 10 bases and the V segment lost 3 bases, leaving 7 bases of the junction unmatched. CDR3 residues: CASSLTGGGGSPLHF. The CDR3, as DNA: TGTGCCAGCAGTTTGACAGGGGGGGGCGGGTCACCCCTCCACTTT.

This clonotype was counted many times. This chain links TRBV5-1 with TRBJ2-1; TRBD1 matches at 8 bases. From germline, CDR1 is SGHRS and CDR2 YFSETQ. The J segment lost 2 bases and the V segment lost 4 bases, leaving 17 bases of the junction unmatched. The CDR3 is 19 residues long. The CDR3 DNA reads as TGCGCCAGCAGCCTATGGACAGGGATGGGAGTAAGAACCTACAATGAGCAGTTCTTC. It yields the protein CASSLWTGMGVRTYNEQFF.

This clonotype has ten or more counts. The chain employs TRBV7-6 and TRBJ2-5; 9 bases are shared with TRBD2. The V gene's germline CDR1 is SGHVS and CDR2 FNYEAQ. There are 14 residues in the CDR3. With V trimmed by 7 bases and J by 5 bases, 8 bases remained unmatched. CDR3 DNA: TGTGCCAGCAACCCTAGCGGGGAGGGGGAGACCCAGTACTTC. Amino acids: CASNPSGEGETQYF.

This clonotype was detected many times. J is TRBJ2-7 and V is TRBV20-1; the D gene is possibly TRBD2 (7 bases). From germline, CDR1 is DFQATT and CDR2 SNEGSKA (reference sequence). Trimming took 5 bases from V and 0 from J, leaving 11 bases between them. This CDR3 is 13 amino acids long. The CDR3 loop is CSAGGDNSYEQYF. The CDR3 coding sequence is TGCAGTGCTGGGGGGGACAACTCCTACGAGCAGTACTTC.

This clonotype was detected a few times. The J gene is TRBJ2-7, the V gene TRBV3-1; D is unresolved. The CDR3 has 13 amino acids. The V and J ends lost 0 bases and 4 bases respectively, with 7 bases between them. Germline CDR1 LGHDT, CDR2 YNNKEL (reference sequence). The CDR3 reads CASSQDTLYEQYF. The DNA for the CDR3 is TGTGCCAGCAGCCAAGATACACTTTACGAGCAGTACTTC.

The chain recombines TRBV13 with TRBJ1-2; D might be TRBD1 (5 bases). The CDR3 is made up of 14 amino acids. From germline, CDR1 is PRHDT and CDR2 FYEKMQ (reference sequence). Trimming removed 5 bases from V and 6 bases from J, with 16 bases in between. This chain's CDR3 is CASSDSQVRDGYTF. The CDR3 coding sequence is TGTGCCAGCAGCGACTCACAGGTTAGGGATGGCTACACCTTC. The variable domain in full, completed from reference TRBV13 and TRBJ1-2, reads AAGVIQSPRHLIKEKRETATLKCYPIPRHDTVYWYQQGPGQDPQFLISFYEKMQSDKGSIPDRFSAQQFSDYHSELNMSSLELGDSALYFCASSDSQVRDGYTFGSGTRLTVV.

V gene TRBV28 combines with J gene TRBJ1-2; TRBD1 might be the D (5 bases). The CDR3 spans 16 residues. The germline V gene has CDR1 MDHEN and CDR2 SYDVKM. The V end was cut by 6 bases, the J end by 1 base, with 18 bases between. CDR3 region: CASSRGWGVLNYGYTF. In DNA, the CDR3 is TGTGCCAGCAGCCGAGGCTGGGGGGTACTTAACTATGGCTACACCTTC.

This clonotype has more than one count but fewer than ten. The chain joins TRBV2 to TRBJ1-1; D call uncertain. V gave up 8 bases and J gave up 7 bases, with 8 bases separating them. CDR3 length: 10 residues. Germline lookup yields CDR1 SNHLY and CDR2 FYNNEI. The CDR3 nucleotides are TGTGCCAGCTCCGGGTTTGAAGCTTTCTTT. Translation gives CASSGFEAFF.

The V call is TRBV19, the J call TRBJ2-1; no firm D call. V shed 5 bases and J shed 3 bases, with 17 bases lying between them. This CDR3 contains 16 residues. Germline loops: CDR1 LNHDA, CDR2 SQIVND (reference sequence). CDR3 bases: TGTGCCAGTAGTCACCGGACCACGCTCTACTACAATGAGCAGTTCTTC. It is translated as CASSHRTTLYYNEQFF.

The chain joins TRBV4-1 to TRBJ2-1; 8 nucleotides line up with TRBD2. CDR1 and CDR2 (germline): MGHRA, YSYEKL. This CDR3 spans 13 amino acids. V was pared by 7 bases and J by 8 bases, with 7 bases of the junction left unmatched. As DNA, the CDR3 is TGCGCCAGCACCAACGCGGGGGGAGATGAGCAGTTCTTC. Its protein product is CASTNAGGDEQFF.

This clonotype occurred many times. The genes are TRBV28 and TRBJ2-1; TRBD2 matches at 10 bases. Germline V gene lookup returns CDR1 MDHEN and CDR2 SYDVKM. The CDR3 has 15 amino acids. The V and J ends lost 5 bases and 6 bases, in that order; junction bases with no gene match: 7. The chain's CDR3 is CASSPASGGRNEQFF. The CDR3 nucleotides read TGTGCCAGCAGTCCGGCTAGCGGGGGTCGCAATGAGCAGTTCTTC.

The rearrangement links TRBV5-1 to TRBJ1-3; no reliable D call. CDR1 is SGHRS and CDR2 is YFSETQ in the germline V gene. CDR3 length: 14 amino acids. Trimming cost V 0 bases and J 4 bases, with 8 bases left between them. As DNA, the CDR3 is TGCGCCAGCAGCTTGGACGTTGGCGGAAACACCATATATTTT. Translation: CASSLDVGGNTIYF.

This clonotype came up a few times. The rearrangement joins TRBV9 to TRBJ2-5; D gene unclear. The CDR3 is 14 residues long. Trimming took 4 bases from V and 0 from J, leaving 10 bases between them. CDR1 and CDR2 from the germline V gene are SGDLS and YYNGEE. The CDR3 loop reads CASSIRAYQETQYF. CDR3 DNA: TGTGCCAGCAGCATCCGGGCCTACCAAGAGACCCAGTACTTC.

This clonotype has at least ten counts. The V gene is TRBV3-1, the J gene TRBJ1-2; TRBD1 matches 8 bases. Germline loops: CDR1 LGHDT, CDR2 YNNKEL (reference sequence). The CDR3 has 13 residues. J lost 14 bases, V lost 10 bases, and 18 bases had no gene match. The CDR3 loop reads CATETRDRSSKTF. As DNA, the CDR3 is TGTGCCACCGAAACCAGGGACAGGTCCTCTAAAACCTTC. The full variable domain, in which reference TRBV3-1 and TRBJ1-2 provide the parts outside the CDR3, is DTAVSQTPKYLVTQMGNDKSIKCEQNLGHDTMYWYKQDSKKFLKIMFSYNNKELIINETVPNRFSPKSPDKAHLNLHINSLELGDSAVYFCATETRDRSSKTFGSGTRLTVV.

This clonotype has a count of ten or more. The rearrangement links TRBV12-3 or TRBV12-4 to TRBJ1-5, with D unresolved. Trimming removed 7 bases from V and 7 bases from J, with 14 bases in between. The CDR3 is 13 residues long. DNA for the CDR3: TGTGCCAGCACCCGTACCTTGTACCAGCCCCAGCATTTT. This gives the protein CASTRTLYQPQHF.

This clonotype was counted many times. CDR3 loop: CSARDGTVNSPLHF. The CDR3 coding sequence is TGCAGTGCTAGAGATGGGACAGTAAATTCACCCCTCCACTTT. V gene TRBV20-1 combines with J gene TRBJ1-6, with 7 bases matching TRBD1. Germline trimming cut 0 bases from V and 7 bases from J; bases unmatched to any gene: 3. The CDR3 is 14 amino acids. CDR1 DFQATT and CDR2 SNEGSKA come from the germline V gene (reference sequence).

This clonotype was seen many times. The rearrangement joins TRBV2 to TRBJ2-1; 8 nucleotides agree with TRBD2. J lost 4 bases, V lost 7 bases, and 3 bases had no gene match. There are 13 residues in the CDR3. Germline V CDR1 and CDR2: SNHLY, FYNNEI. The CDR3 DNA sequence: TGTGCCAGCAAAATAGCGGGGTACAATGAGCAGTTCTTC. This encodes CASKIAGYNEQFF.